The rows below give T cell receptor beta chains drawn from one sample of a study of blood T cell repertoires in COVID-19. Some clones are missing from TCRdb's copy, which holds only in-frame ones; the method was immunoSEQ multiplex PCR. The sample has roughly 160,000 clones; 80% to 90% are singletons. Sequencing input: peripheral blood. These receptors originate from a woman in her fifties or sixties who had recovered from COVID-19. Both conserved end residues are part of each CDR3. The D gene is left open where the match is weak. For some rows the clone size is stated as once, few or many, or as a class when expanded; others skip it.

TRBJ1-1 TRBV5-1 - - CASRPVGHGNTEAFF TGCGCCAGCAGGCCAGTCGGACATGGGAACACTGAAGCTTTCTTT
TRBJ2-3 TRBV7-9 - - CASAGAGITDTQYF TGTGCCAGCGCGGGGGCGGGGATCACAGATACGCAGTATTTT
TRBJ2-1 TRBV5-1 TRBD1 - CASSPTGTGGVEQFF TGCGCCAGCAGCCCTACCGGGACAGGGGGCGTTGAGCAGTTCTTC
TRBJ1-1 TRBV4-2 TRBD1 - CASSQDHTGGNTEAFF TGTGCCAGCAGCCAAGATCATACAGGGGGGAACACTGAAGCTTTCTTT
TRBJ1-6 TRBV5-1 - - CASSPGGYNSPLHF TGCGCCAGCAGCCCCGGGGGGTATAATTCACCCCTCCACTTT
TRBJ2-3 TRBV29-1 TRBD1 - CSIRQGIAQYF TGCAGCATCCGACAGGGGATTGCGCAGTATTTT
TRBJ2-3 TRBV7-6 - once CASSRLENPARGQYF TGTGCCAGCAGCCGACTGGAGAACCCTGCCCGAGGGCAGTATTTT
TRBJ2-7 TRBV20-1 TRBD1 - CSASQGQGTYEQYF TGCAGTGCTAGTCAAGGACAGGGTACCTACGAGCAGTACTTC
TRBJ2-1 TRBV5-1 - - CASSASSEQFF TGCGCCAGCAGCGCCTCTAGTGAGCAGTTCTTC
TRBJ1-1 TRBV19 - few CASSFQNTEAFF TGTGCCAGTAGTTTCCAGAACACTGAAGCTTTCTTT
TRBJ1-2 TRBV30 - - CAWSVRTRAPYGYTF TGTGCCTGGAGTGTAAGGACAAGGGCTCCCTATGGCTACACCTTC
TRBJ1-1 TRBV30 TRBD1 - CAWGRGQGNTEAFF TGTGCCTGGGGGAGGGGACAGGGGAACACTGAAGCTTTCTTT
TRBJ2-3 TRBV6-5 - - CASRSVLSTQYF TGTGCCAGCAGATCCGTGTTGAGTACGCAGTATTTT
TRBJ2-2 TRBV11-3 TRBD1 - CASGRGRNTGELFF TGTGCCAGCGGCAGGGGGCGGAACACCGGGGAGCTGTTTTTT
TRBJ2-4 TRBV5-6 - once CASSLYGTPVWSKNIQYF TGTGCCAGCAGCTTGTACGGGACACCGGTGTGGAGCAAAAACATTCAGTACTTC
TRBJ1-1 TRBV18 - - CASSPTGDEGFF TGTGCCAGCTCACCCACGGGGGATGAAGGTTTCTTT
TRBJ1-6 TRBV2 - - CASRQGLRSPLHF TGTGCCAGCAGGCAGGGGTTGAGGTCACCCCTCCACTTT
TRBJ2-6 TRBV27 - few CASSPKGISGANVLTF TGTGCCAGCAGTCCGAAGGGGATCTCTGGGGCCAACGTCCTGACTTTC
TRBJ1-5 TRBV27 - - CASSLSLGTNQPQHF TGTGCCAGCAGTTTATCGCTCGGGACAAATCAGCCCCAGCATTTT
TRBJ2-3 TRBV5-1 - - CLRALTDTQYF TGCTTGCGGGCGCTGACAGATACGCAGTATTTT
TRBJ2-1 TRBV9 - - CASSVGASSYNEQFF TGTGCCAGCAGCGTAGGCGCTAGCTCCTACAATGAGCAGTTCTTC
TRBJ1-1 TRBV4-2 - - CASSPIGGPTTQNTEAFF TGTGCCAGCAGCCCGATAGGAGGCCCGACGACCCAGAACACTGAAGCTTTCTTT